Listed below are T cell receptor beta chains from one sample, sequenced in a study of lymphopenia after photon versus proton radiotherapy. TCRdb's copy holds only in-frame clones and misses some; the assay was immunoSEQ multiplex PCR. Altogether about 83,000 clones are present, around 82% being singletons, with the ten largest covering 1.3% to 1.5%. Sample: peripheral blood, taken from a patient treated with proton-based radiotherapy. These TCRs come from a man aged 60 to 75 with pancreatic cancer. The CDR3 runs from the conserved cysteine through the conserved F or W. D genes are given only for firm matches. The size entry is marked missing in some rows and otherwise reads once, few, many or a size class.

j_call,v_call,clone_size,d_call,cdr3_nt,cdr3_aa
TRBJ2-3,TRBV19,.,TRBD2,TGTGCCAGTAGTATAGGGGCGGGAGGAACAGATACGCAGTATTTT,CASSIGAGGTDTQYF
TRBJ2-2,TRBV19,once,TRBD1,TGTGCCAGTAGAGCCGGACAGGGGGCCGTCGGGGAGCTGTTTTTT,CASRAGQGAVGELFF
TRBJ2-5,TRBV7-9,.,TRBD1,TGTGCCAGCAGCTTACATTGGGACAGGGAAGAGACCCAGTACTTC,CASSLHWDREETQYF
TRBJ1-2,TRBV7-9,few,.,TGTGCCAGCAGCCAGTGGGGTGTAGGCTATGGCTACACCTTC,CASSQWGVGYGYTF
TRBJ2-1,TRBV4-3,.,.,TGCGCCAGCAGCCAAGATAGACGCGAGCAGTTCTTC,CASSQDRREQFF
TRBJ2-1,TRBV7-9,.,.,TGTGCCAGCAGCTTCGACTACTATGAGCAGTTCTTC,CASSFDYYEQFF
TRBJ2-1,TRBV18,.,TRBD2,TGTGCCAGCTCAGGACTAGCGGGAAGAGGTGAGCAGTTCTTC,CASSGLAGRGEQFF
TRBJ2-5,TRBV5-1,.,TRBD2,TGCGCCAGCAGCCAAGCCGGGACTACCATTCAAGAGACCCAGTACTTC,CASSQAGTTIQETQYF
TRBJ1-1,TRBV2,.,.,TGTGCCAGCAGTAGGGAGTTAATTGGTACTGAAGCTTTCTTT,CASSRELIGTEAFF
TRBJ2-2,TRBV9,.,.,TGTGCCAGCAACCGAAAAAACACCGGGGAGCTGTTTTTT,CASNRKNTGELFF
TRBJ2-1,TRBV5-1,.,.,TGCGCCAGCAGCTTGGGTCGAGAGGGGGGTTCTGAGCAGTTCTTC,CASSLGREGGSEQFF
TRBJ2-7,TRBV25-1,.,.,TGTGCCAGCAGTCGCGGTCAAGCGGATGCTTCCTACGAGCAGTACTTC,CASSRGQADASYEQYF
TRBJ1-4,TRBV5-1,.,.,TGCGCCAGCAGCCGGGACCCAGGAACTTCGGGCGAAAAACTGTTTTTT,CASSRDPGTSGEKLFF
TRBJ2-2,TRBV7-6,.,TRBD2,TGTGCCAGCACCGGACCCGCGCTAGCGGAAAACACCGGGGAGCTGTTTTTT,CASTGPALAENTGELFF
TRBJ1-6,TRBV7-9,.,.,TGTGCCAGCAGCTATAAGGTGGGGGGTAATAATTCACCCCTCCACTTT,CASSYKVGGNNSPLHF
TRBJ2-7,TRBV19,.,TRBD2,TGTGCCAGTAGCCGACTAGCGGGTACCTCCTACGAGCAGTACTTC,CASSRLAGTSYEQYF
TRBJ2-1,TRBV9,.,TRBD1,TGTGCCAGCAGCGCCTGGGACAGGAGCTCCTACAATGAGCAGTTCTTC,CASSAWDRSSYNEQFF
TRBJ1-1,TRBV25-1,.,TRBD1,TGTGCCAGCAGTGAAGTCACCGGGACAGGGGTAGCTTTCTTT,CASSEVTGTGVAFF
TRBJ2-1,TRBV4-1,.,TRBD1,TGCGCCAGCACACTGACAGGGGGTATGGTGAATGAGCAGTTCTTC,CASTLTGGMVNEQFF
TRBJ1-1,TRBV19,once,.,TGTGCCAGTAGCCCCGGGGATTCGCAAGCTTTCTTT,CASSPGDSQAFF
TRBJ1-2,TRBV28,.,TRBD1,TGTGCCAGCACCGGGTCGGGACAGAACTTCTATGGCTACACCTTC,CASTGSGQNFYGYTF
TRBJ2-3,TRBV5-1,.,.,TGCGCCAGCAGCTTAAACTGGTACACAGATACGCAGTATTTT,CASSLNWYTDTQYF
TRBJ1-1,TRBV6-5,.,TRBD1,TGTGCCAGCAGTTACTCGGGACAGGGAACTGAAGCTTTCTTT,CASSYSGQGTEAFF
TRBJ2-7,TRBV4-1,.,TRBD2,TGCGCCAGCAGCCAACCCGGACTAGCGGGAGGGGGTTCTAACGAGCAGTACTTC,CASSQPGLAGGGSNEQYF
TRBJ1-2,TRBV19,.,.,TGTGCCAGTAGTATAGTTGAAGGCTCCTATGGCTACACCTTC,CASSIVEGSYGYTF
TRBJ2-7,TRBV7-8,.,.,TGTGCCAGCAGCCCTCCGGACAGACACTACGAGCAGTACTTC,CASSPPDRHYEQYF
TRBJ2-2,TRBV7-9,.,.,TGTGCCAGCAGCCAAGGGACGCTGAACACCGGGGAGCTGTTTTTT,CASSQGTLNTGELFF
TRBJ2-2,TRBV4-2,.,.,TGTGCCAGCAGCCCTACAACTTCGGGCACCGGGGAGCTGTTTTTT,CASSPTTSGTGELFF
TRBJ2-7,TRBV12-5,.,.,TGTGCTAGTGGTTTGTCAGGGTCCTACGAGCAGTACTTC,CASGLSGSYEQYF
TRBJ2-7,TRBV6-1,.,.,TGTGCCAGCAGTGAAGAAGCGTCGACAGGTCCCTACGAGCAGTACTTC,CASSEEASTGPYEQYF
TRBJ1-4,TRBV4-2,.,.,TGTGCCAGCAGCCCGGGGGGGGCCGGGACAAAACTGTTTTTT,CASSPGGAGTKLFF
TRBJ2-1,TRBV7-2,few,TRBD2,TGTGCCAGCAGCTCCCCCTGGGTAGCGGGAAACTATGACCACAATGAGCAGTTCTTC,CASSSPWVAGNYDHNEQFF
TRBJ1-6,TRBV14,.,.,TGTGCCAGCAGCCCTAGGGTATTGGATTCACCCCTCCACTTT,CASSPRVLDSPLHF
TRBJ1-4,TRBV18,.,.,TGTGCCAGCTCACCAGAAGGACCGCAGTCTGAAAAACTGTTTTTT,CASSPEGPQSEKLFF
TRBJ1-4,TRBV6-1,.,.,TGTGCCAGCAGCATCGGCCCGAACGAAAAACTGTTTTTT,CASSIGPNEKLFF
TRBJ1-4,TRBV6-5,.,TRBD1,TGTGCCAGCAGTCAAACAGGGGACGCTAATGAAAAACTGTTTTTT,CASSQTGDANEKLFF
TRBJ2-7,TRBV18,.,.,TGTGCCAGCTCACCACCGGGACGGTCCAACTACGAGCAGTACTTC,CASSPPGRSNYEQYF